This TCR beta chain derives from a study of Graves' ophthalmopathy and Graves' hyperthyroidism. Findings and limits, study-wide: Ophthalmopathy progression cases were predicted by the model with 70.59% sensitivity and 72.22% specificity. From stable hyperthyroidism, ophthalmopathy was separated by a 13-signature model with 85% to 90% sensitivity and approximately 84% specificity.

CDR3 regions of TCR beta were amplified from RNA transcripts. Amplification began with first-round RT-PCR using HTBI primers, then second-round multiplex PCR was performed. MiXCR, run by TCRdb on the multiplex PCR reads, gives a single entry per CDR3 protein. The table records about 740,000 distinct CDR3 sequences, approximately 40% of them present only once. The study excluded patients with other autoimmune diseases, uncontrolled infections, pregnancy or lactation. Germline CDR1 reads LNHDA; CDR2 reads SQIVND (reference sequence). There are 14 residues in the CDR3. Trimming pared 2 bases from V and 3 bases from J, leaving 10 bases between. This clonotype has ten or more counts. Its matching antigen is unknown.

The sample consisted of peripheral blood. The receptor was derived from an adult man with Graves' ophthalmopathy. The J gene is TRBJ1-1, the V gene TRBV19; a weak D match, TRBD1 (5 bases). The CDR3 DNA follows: TGTGCCAGTAGTATAAGGGGCACGGACACTGAAGCTTTCTTT. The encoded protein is CASSIRGTDTEAFF. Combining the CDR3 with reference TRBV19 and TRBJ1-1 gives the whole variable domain DGGITQSPKYLFRKEGQNVTLSCEQNLNHDAMYWYRQDPGQGLRLIYYSQIVNDFQKGDIAEGYSVSREKKESFPLTVTSAQKNPTAFYLCASSIRGTDTEAFFGQGTRLTVV.